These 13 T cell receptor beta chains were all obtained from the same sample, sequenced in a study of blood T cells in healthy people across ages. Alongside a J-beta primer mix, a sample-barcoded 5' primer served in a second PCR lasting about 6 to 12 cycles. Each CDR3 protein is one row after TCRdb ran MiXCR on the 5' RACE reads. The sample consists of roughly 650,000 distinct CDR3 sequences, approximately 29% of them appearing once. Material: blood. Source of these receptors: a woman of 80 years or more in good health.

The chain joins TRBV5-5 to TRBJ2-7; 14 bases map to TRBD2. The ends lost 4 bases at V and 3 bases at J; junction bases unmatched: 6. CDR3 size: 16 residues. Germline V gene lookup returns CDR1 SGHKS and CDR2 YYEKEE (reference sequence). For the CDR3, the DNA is TGTGCCAGCAGCAGGGCCGGGACTAGCGGGGGCTACGAGCAGTACTTC. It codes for CASSRAGTSGGYEQYF.

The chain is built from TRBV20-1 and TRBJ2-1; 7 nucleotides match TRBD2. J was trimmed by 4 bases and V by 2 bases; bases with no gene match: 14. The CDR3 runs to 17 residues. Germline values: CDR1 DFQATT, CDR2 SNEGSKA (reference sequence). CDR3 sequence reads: CSARTSTAGVSYNEQFF. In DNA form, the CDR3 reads TGCAGTGCTAGAACCTCCACGGCGGGGGTCTCTTACAATGAGCAGTTCTTC.

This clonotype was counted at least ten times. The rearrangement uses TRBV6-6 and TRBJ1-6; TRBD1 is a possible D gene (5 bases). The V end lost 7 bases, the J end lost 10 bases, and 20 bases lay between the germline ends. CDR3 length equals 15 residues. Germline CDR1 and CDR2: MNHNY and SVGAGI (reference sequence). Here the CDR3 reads CASTDRGQGKSPLHF. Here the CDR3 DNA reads TGTGCCAGCACCGATAGAGGGCAGGGCAAATCACCCCTCCACTTT.

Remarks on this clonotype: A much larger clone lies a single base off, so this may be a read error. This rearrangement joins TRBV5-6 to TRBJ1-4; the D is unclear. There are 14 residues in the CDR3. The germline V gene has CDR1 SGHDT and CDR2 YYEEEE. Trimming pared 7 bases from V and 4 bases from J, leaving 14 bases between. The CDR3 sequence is CASGSPAVNEKLFF. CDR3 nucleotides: TGTGCCAGCGGCTCCCCCGCGGTTAATGAAAAACTGTTTTTT.

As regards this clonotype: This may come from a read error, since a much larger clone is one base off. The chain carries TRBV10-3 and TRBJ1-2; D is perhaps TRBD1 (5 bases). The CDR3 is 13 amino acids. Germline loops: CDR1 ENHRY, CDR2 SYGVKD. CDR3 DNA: TGTGCCATCAGCACCGACAGTAACTATGACTACACCTTC. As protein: CAISTDSNYDYTF.

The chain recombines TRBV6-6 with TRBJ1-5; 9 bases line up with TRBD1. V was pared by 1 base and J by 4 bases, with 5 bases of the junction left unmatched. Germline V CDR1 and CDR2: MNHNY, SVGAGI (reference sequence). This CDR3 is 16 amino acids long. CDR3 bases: TGTGCCAGCAGTTACTGGGACAGGGCAGGTAATCAGCCCCAGCATTTT. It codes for CASSYWDRAGNQPQHF.

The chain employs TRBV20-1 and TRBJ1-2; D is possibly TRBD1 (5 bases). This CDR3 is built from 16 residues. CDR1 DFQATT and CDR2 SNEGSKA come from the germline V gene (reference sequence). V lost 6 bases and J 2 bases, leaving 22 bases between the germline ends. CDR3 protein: CSASPEGQLGNYGYTF. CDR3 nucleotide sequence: TGCAGTGCCTCACCCGAGGGGCAGTTGGGGAACTATGGCTACACCTTC.

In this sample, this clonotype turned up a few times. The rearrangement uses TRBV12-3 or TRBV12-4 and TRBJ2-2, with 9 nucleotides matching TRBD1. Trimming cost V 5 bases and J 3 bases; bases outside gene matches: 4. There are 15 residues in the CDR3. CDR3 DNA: TGTGCCAGCAGTCCCGGGACAGGGTACACCGGGGAGCTGTTTTTT. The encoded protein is CASSPGTGYTGELFF.

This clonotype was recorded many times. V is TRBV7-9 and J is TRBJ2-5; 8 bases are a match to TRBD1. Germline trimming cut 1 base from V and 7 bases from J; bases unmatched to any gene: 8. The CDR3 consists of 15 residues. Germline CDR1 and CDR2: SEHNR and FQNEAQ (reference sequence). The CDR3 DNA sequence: TGTGCCAGCAGCTTAGGGACAGGGAGCAGCGGGACCCAGTACTTC. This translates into CASSLGTGSSGTQYF.

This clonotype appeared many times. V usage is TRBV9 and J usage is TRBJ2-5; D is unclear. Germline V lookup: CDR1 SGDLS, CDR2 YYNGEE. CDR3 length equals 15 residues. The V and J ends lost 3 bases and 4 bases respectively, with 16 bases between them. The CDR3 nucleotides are TGTGCCAGCAGCGCATCAGACCGCTTTTCAGAGACCCAGTACTTC. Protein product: CASSASDRFSETQYF.

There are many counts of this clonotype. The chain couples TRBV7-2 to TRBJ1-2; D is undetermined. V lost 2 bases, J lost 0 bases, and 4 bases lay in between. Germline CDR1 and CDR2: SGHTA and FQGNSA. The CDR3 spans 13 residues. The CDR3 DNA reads TGTGCCAGCAGCTTAAAAGCTAACTATGGCTACACCTTC. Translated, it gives CASSLKANYGYTF.

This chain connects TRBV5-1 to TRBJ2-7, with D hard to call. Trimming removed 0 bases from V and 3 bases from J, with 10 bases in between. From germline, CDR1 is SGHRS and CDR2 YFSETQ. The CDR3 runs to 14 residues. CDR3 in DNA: TGCGCCAGCAGCTTGGATGTCAGTTTCTACGAGCAGTACTTC. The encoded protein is CASSLDVSFYEQYF. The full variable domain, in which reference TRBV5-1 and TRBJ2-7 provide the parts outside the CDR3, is KAGVTQTPRYLIKTRGQQVTLSCSPISGHRSVSWYQQTPGQGLQFLFEYFSETQRNKGNFPGRFSGRQFSNSRSEMNVSTLELGDSALYLCASSLDVSFYEQYFGPGTRLTVT.

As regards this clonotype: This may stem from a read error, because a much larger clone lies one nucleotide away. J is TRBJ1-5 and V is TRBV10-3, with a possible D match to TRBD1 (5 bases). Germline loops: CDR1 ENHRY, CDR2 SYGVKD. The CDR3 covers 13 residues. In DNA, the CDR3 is TGTACCATCAGTGAAGGGGACAATCAGCCCCAGCATTTT. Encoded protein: CTISEGDNQPQHF.